A selection of T cell receptor beta chains follows, all from one sample in a study of blood T cell repertoires in COVID-19. Profiled with immunoSEQ multiplex PCR; TCRdb holds only in-frame clones, not every one. This sample has approximately 67,000 clones, with about nine tenths found just once. Material for sequencing was peripheral blood. These receptors were obtained from a human donor in a cohort sampled during active COVID-19. The CDR3 runs from the conserved cysteine through the conserved F or W. The order of the fields is D gene, V gene, clone size, J gene, CDR3 DNA, CDR3 protein. D genes are given only for firm matches. Size is omitted from some rows. Given values are once, few, many or a class for expanded clones.

D gene: TRBD2; V gene: TRBV4-1; clone size: -; J gene: TRBJ2-2; CDR3 DNA: TGCGCCAGCAGCCGAGAAGGAGCTAGCGGGACCGGGGAGCTGTTTTTT; CDR3 protein: CASSREGASGTGELFF
D gene: -; V gene: TRBV28; clone size: -; J gene: TRBJ1-1; CDR3 DNA: TGTGCCAGCAGTTTATCTATCTCGTTGAGTCGGGCTTTCTTT; CDR3 protein: CASSLSISLSRAFF
D gene: TRBD1; V gene: TRBV5-8; clone size: -; J gene: TRBJ1-1; CDR3 DNA: TGTGCCAGCACCCCGAAGCGGGACAGGGTATTCGCTGAAGCTTTCTTT; CDR3 protein: CASTPKRDRVFAEAFF
D gene: TRBD2; V gene: TRBV19; clone size: once; J gene: TRBJ2-1; CDR3 DNA: TGTGCCACCAAGCGGGGGCCGTACAATGAGCAGTTCTTC; CDR3 protein: CATKRGPYNEQFF
D gene: TRBD1; V gene: TRBV4-1; clone size: few; J gene: TRBJ2-2; CDR3 DNA: TGCGCCAGGCACAGGGGGTGGAACACCGGGGAGCTGTTTTTT; CDR3 protein: CARHRGWNTGELFF
D gene: -; V gene: TRBV7-2; clone size: -; J gene: TRBJ1-2; CDR3 DNA: TGTGCCAGCAGCCCCCGTCATTCGAGGAACTATGGCTACACCTTC; CDR3 protein: CASSPRHSRNYGYTF
D gene: TRBD1; V gene: TRBV5-1; clone size: -; J gene: TRBJ1-3; CDR3 DNA: TGCGCCAGCAGCTTCATGGACAGGGCCACTGGAAACACCATATATTTT; CDR3 protein: CASSFMDRATGNTIYF
D gene: -; V gene: TRBV28; clone size: -; J gene: TRBJ1-5; CDR3 DNA: TGTGCCAGCAGTCTCACACCCAGCAATCAGCCCCAGCATTTT; CDR3 protein: CASSLTPSNQPQHF
D gene: -; V gene: TRBV7-3; clone size: -; J gene: TRBJ2-1; CDR3 DNA: TGTGCCAGCAGCTTATTGAGCCGCGGCTACAATGAGCAGTTCTTC; CDR3 protein: CASSLLSRGYNEQFF
D gene: TRBD1; V gene: TRBV2; clone size: -; J gene: TRBJ1-4; CDR3 DNA: TGTGCCAGCAGAAGGGGGCTGGGGGAAAAACTGTTTTTT; CDR3 protein: CASRRGLGEKLFF
D gene: -; V gene: TRBV6-5; clone size: -; J gene: TRBJ1-3; CDR3 DNA: TGTGCCAGCAGCCGACAGACCTCTGGAAACACCATATATTTT; CDR3 protein: CASSRQTSGNTIYF
D gene: -; V gene: TRBV2; clone size: -; J gene: TRBJ2-7; CDR3 DNA: TGTGCCAGCTCCCCGGGGGTAAACTCCTACGAGCAGTACTTC; CDR3 protein: CASSPGVNSYEQYF
D gene: -; V gene: TRBV10-2; clone size: -; J gene: TRBJ2-5; CDR3 DNA: TGCGCCAGCACGGGAACTAGCCCGGAGACCCAGTACTTC; CDR3 protein: CASTGTSPETQYF
D gene: -; V gene: TRBV30; clone size: -; J gene: TRBJ1-1; CDR3 DNA: TGTGCCTGGAGTGGTGGAACCAGTCCTAGAGCTTTCTTT; CDR3 protein: CAWSGGTSPRAFF
D gene: -; V gene: TRBV30; clone size: -; J gene: TRBJ2-3; CDR3 DNA: TGTGCCTGGAGCCTAGGTAGCCCAGATACGCAGTATTTT; CDR3 protein: CAWSLGSPDTQYF
D gene: TRBD2; V gene: TRBV2; clone size: -; J gene: TRBJ2-1; CDR3 DNA: TGTGCCAGCGGCGGGACTAGCGGGTGGAATGAGCAGTTCTTC; CDR3 protein: CASGGTSGWNEQFF